The clone carrying this T cell receptor beta chain was detected a few times. The data are from a study of identical twins. Each cDNA held unique molecular identifiers, and template switching gave it a universal primer site. Using its own MiXCR run on the 5' RACE reads, TCRdb lists one record per CDR3 protein. The repertoire includes 270,000 or so distinct CDR3 sequences, about 8.3% of them detected once, and roughly 3% sits in the top ten. These data were also filed under a second study, of yellow fever vaccine responses in identical twins.

The sequence was collected from a woman aged 18-35 years in good health. The sample consisted of CD8+ T cells sorted from blood.

CDR3 in DNA: TGCGCCAGCAGCCAGGGAAAGGACAGTTCCTACGAGCAGTACTTC. Protein sequence: CASSQGKDSSYEQYF. The chain joins TRBV4-3 to TRBJ2-7; D is possibly TRBD1 (6 bases). Looked up from germline, CDR1 is LGHNA and CDR2 is YSLEER. CDR3 size: 15 residues. With 3 bases removed from V and 1 base from J, the gap between germline ends came to 13 bases.